This T cell receptor (beta chain) was retrieved from a study of blood T cell repertoires in COVID-19. Generated by immunoSEQ multiplex PCR, the TCRdb table keeps only in-frame clones and is missing some. This table holds more than 150,000 clones, roughly 82% found once. Donors were grouped by their self-reported clinical history. Cohort 3 donors counted as recovered after two negative PCRs, clearance, or resolved symptoms. Material: PBMCs or T cells enriched from blood (not recorded which). The sequence was obtained from a man aged 50-60 years who had recovered from COVID-19.

The CDR3 sequence is CASSEDQGLLSPLHF. DNA of the CDR3: TGTGCCAGCAGTGAAGACCAGGGTCTACTGTCACCCCTCCACTTT. The chain is built from TRBV2 and TRBJ1-6; possibly TRBD1 for D (5 bases). Between the trimmed V and J ends, which lost 1 base and 10 bases, there was a span of 14 bases. CDR1 and CDR2 (germline): SNHLY, FYNNEI. The CDR3 runs to 15 residues.